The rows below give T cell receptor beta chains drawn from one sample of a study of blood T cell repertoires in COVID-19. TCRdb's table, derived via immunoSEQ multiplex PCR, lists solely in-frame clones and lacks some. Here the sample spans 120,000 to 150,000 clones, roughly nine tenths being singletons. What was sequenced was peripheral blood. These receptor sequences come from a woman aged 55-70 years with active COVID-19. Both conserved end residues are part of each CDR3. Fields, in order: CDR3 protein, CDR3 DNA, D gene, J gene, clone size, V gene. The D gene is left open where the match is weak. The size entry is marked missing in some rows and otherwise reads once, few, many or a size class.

CDR3aa: CASSHPGQGGTEAFF
CDR3nt: TGTGCCAGCAGCCATCCGGGACAGGGTGGTACTGAAGCTTTCTTT
d_gene: TRBD1
j_gene: TRBJ1-1
abundance: -
v_gene: TRBV4-2

CDR3aa: CASRPTGLNTEAFF
CDR3nt: TGCGCCAGCAGACCAACAGGTCTGAACACTGAAGCTTTCTTT
d_gene: -
j_gene: TRBJ1-1
abundance: -
v_gene: TRBV5-1

CDR3aa: CASSTRLQPQHF
CDR3nt: TGTGCCAGCAGCACGAGGTTACAGCCCCAGCATTTT
d_gene: -
j_gene: TRBJ1-5
abundance: once
v_gene: TRBV21-1

CDR3aa: CASQQGANSPLHF
CDR3nt: TGTGCCAGCCAACAGGGAGCCAATTCACCCCTCCACTTT
d_gene: -
j_gene: TRBJ1-6
abundance: few
v_gene: TRBV7-3

CDR3aa: CASSFPNGGQETQYF
CDR3nt: TGCGCCAGCAGCTTCCCGAACGGCGGCCAAGAGACCCAGTACTTC
d_gene: -
j_gene: TRBJ2-5
abundance: -
v_gene: TRBV5-1

CDR3aa: CASSYGQGFRFGYTF
CDR3nt: TGTGCCAGCAGTTACGGACAGGGCTTTAGGTTTGGCTACACCTTC
d_gene: TRBD1
j_gene: TRBJ1-2
abundance: -
v_gene: TRBV6-5

CDR3aa: CASSLKARDSYTGELFF
CDR3nt: TGTGCCAGCAGCTTAAAGGCCCGGGACAGCTACACCGGGGAGCTGTTTTTT
d_gene: TRBD1
j_gene: TRBJ2-2
abundance: -
v_gene: TRBV7-3

CDR3aa: CASSPIGSTDTQYF
CDR3nt: TGTGCCAGCAGCCCGATCGGGAGCACAGATACGCAGTATTTT
d_gene: -
j_gene: TRBJ2-3
abundance: -
v_gene: TRBV14

CDR3aa: CASSFLGRDQPQHF
CDR3nt: TGCGCCAGCAGCTTTCTCGGCAGGGATCAGCCCCAGCATTTT
d_gene: -
j_gene: TRBJ1-5
abundance: -
v_gene: TRBV5-1

CDR3aa: CASSSGDGSRGDTQYF
CDR3nt: TGTGCCAGCAGTTCCGGGGACGGGAGTAGGGGAGATACGCAGTATTTT
d_gene: -
j_gene: TRBJ2-3
abundance: -
v_gene: TRBV28

CDR3aa: CASSMLAGEAWGDTQYF
CDR3nt: TGTGCCAGTAGTATGCTAGCGGGAGAGGCATGGGGAGATACGCAGTATTTT
d_gene: TRBD2
j_gene: TRBJ2-3
abundance: -
v_gene: TRBV19

CDR3aa: CASSPIQGSLPYEQYF
CDR3nt: TGTGCCAGCAGCCCTATACAGGGTTCCCTGCCCTACGAGCAGTACTTC
d_gene: -
j_gene: TRBJ2-7
abundance: -
v_gene: TRBV7-9

CDR3aa: CASSLQQGEAFF
CDR3nt: TGTGCCAGCAGTTTACAACAGGGGGAAGCTTTCTTT
d_gene: TRBD1
j_gene: TRBJ1-1
abundance: -
v_gene: TRBV28

CDR3aa: CASSLGTGRSIYF
CDR3nt: TGTGCCAGCAGCTTAGGCACAGGACGATCCATATATTTT
d_gene: -
j_gene: TRBJ1-3
abundance: -
v_gene: TRBV11-2

CDR3aa: CASSLSGTSYNEQFF
CDR3nt: TGTGCCAGCAGCCTAAGCGGTACCTCCTACAATGAGCAGTTCTTC
d_gene: -
j_gene: TRBJ2-1
abundance: -
v_gene: TRBV27